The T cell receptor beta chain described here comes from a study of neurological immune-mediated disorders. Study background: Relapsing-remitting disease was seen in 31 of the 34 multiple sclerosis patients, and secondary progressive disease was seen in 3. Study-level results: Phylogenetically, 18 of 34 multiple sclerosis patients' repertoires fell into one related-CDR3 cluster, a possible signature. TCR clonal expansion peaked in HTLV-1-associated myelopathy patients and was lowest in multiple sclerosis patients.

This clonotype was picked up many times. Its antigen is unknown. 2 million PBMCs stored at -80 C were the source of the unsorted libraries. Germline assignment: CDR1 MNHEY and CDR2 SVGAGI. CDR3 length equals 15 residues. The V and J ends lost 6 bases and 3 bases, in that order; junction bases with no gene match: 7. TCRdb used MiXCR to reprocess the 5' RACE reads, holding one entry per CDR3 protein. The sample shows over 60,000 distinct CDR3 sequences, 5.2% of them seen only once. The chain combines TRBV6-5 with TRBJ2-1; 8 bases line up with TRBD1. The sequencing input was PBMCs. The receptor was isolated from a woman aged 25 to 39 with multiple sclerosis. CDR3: CASRRQGTIYNEQFF. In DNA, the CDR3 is TGTGCCAGCAGGAGACAGGGGACGATCTACAATGAGCAGTTCTTC.